This TCR beta chain came from a study of T cells in Graves' hyperthyroidism and ophthalmopathy. Researchers took RNA transcripts and amplified the TCR beta CDR3 regions from them. Primed by the HTBI set, a first-round RT-PCR was run on the TCR CDR3. TCRdb re-called the multiplex PCR reads with MiXCR, one entry per CDR3 protein. Of approximately 400,000 distinct CDR3 sequences listed, about 14% are singletons. This clonotype came up a few times. Germline trimming cut 7 bases from V and 6 bases from J; bases unmatched to any gene: 9. In germline, CDR1 is SGHRS, CDR2 YFSETQ. The CDR3 covers 14 residues. The clonotype comes from a man aged 25 to 45 with Graves' hyperthyroidism that later progressed to Graves' ophthalmopathy. The sample was blood. This chain uses TRBV5-1 with TRBJ2-1; the match to TRBD1 covers 8 bases. This chain's CDR3 is CASSDRGVINEQFF. CDR3 DNA: TGCGCCAGCTCCGACAGGGGAGTCATCAATGAGCAGTTCTTC.